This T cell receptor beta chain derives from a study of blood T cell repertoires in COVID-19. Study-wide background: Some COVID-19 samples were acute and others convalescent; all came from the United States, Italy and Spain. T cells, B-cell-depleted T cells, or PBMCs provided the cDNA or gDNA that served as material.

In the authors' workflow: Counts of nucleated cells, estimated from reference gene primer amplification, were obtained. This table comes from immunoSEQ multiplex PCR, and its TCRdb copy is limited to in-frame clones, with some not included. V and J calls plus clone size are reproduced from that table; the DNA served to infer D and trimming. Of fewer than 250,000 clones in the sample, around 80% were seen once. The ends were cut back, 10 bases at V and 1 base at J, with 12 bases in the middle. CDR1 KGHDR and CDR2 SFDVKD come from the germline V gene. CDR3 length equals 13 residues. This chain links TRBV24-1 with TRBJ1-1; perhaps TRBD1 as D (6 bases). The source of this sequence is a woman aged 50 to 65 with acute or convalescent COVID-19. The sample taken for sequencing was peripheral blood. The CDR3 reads CATRGQWNTEAFF. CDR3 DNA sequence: TGTGCCACTCGAGGACAGTGGAACACTGAAGCTTTCTTT.